These 23 T cell receptor beta chains originate from one sample sequenced in a study of kidney transplant recipient with SARS-CoV-2 infection. TCRdb independently ran MiXCR on the reads; one entry per CDR3 protein. The table shows approximately 250,000 distinct CDR3 sequences, with less than 35% occurring only once. Sequences were derived from a blood sample, sampled at baseline and on day 111 from a kidney transplant recipient. The origin of the receptors is a male patient between 25 and 40 years old who had COVID-19 and was a kidney transplant recipient. Some T cells here may be from the graft donor.

This clonotype was seen repeatedly, ten times or more. The V gene is TRBV3-1, the J gene TRBJ1-1; a weak D match, TRBD1 (5 bases). The CDR3 is 14 residues long. The germline CDR1 and CDR2 sequences are LGHDT and YNNKEL (reference sequence). The V gene lost 2 bases and the J gene lost 5 bases, with 12 bases spanning the gap. The CDR3 is CASSQSSGRTEAFF. The DNA of the CDR3 is TGTGCCAGCAGCCAAAGCTCAGGGCGGACTGAAGCTTTCTTT.

This clonotype was detected many times. The CDR3 here is CGTNARITQSRANVLTF. CDR3 nucleotides: TGTGGCACCAATGCGAGGATAACACAAAGTCGGGCCAACGTCCTGACTTTC. J is TRBJ2-6 and V is TRBV8-2. TRBV8-2 is listed as a pseudogene. This CDR3 contains 17 residues.

V usage is TRBV4-1 and J usage is TRBJ1-4, with D possibly TRBD1 on 5 matching bases. The ends were cut back, 1 base at V and 8 bases at J, with 11 bases in the middle. The CDR3 length is 14 residues. Germline assignment: CDR1 MGHRA and CDR2 YSYEKL. In DNA, the CDR3 is TGCGCCAGCAGCCAAGGTCCAGGGAAGGAAAAACTGTTTTTT. As protein: CASSQGPGKEKLFF.

This clonotype was seen repeatedly, ten times or more. The chain is built from TRBV4-2 and TRBJ2-7; 8 bases match TRBD2. Trimming cost V 1 base and J 2 bases; bases outside gene matches: 7. The germline CDR1 and CDR2 sequences are LGHNA and YNFKEQ. This CDR3 contains 16 residues. CDR3 amino acids: CASSQGRSSGTYEQYF. DNA of the CDR3: TGTGCCAGCAGCCAAGGTCGCAGTAGCGGGACCTACGAGCAGTACTTC.

As for this clonotype: One end of the junction fails to match germline, which may point to a read error. The chain links TRBV19 to TRBJ2-1; a weak D match, TRBD2 (5 bases). Germline CDR1 is LNHDA and CDR2 is SQIVND (reference sequence). CDR3 size: 14 residues. Here the CDR3 reads CASSRGSSHNEQFF. The CDR3, as DNA: TGTGCCAGTAGTAGAGGGAGCTCCCACAATGAGCAGTTCTTC.

The V call is TRBV7-1, the J call TRBJ1-2; D unresolved. TRBV7-1 is identified as an open reading frame with a role that is uncertain. Trimming shortened V by 4 bases and J by 4 bases, and 22 bases separated the two germline ends. The CDR3 contains 17 residues. CDR3 in DNA: TGTGCCAGCAGCTTTTATTCTCACGAGGGAAAGACCTATGGCTACACCTTC. It translates to CASSFYSHEGKTYGYTF.

J is TRBJ2-3 and V is TRBV9; D could derive from TRBD1 or TRBD2 (5 bases each). V lost 0 bases, J lost 3 bases, and 11 bases lay in between. Germline CDR1 reads SGDLS; CDR2 reads YYNGEE. The length of the CDR3 is 15 residues. In DNA, the CDR3 is TGTGCCAGCAGCGTAGGGGGACGGAGGACAGATACGCAGTATTTT. Translation: CASSVGGRRTDTQYF.

This clonotype was recorded at least ten times. The rearrangement uses TRBV3-2 and TRBJ2-1. TRBV3-2 is a pseudogene locus. The CDR3 is 13 amino acids. The CDR3 loop reads CASSQDSNNEQFF. CDR3 coding DNA: TGTGCCAGCAGCCAAGACTCGAACAATGAGCAGTTCTTC.

This clonotype was detected ten times or more. The rearrangement links TRBV11-2 to TRBJ2-1, with a tentative D call TRBD1 (6 bases). V was cut by 5 bases and J by 8 bases, with 10 bases left in between. The CDR3 has 12 residues. Germline CDR1 is SGHAT and CDR2 is FQNNGV. The CDR3: CASSPEGDEQFF. CDR3 sequence (DNA): TGTGCCAGCAGCCCCGAGGGGGATGAGCAGTTCTTC.

This clonotype occurred many times. The rearrangement links TRBV11-2 to TRBJ1-5; D gene unclear. The CDR3 runs 13 residues. CDR1 is SGHAT, CDR2 FQNNGV, per germline. With 4 bases removed from V and 1 base from J, the gap between germline ends came to 5 bases. The CDR3 bases are TGTGCCAGCAGCTATCCAAGCAATCAGCCCCAGCATTTT. It codes for CASSYPSNQPQHF.

This clonotype has a count of ten or more. The rearrangement uses TRBV2 and TRBJ2-7, with 11 bases that match TRBD1. The CDR3 covers 14 residues. The germline CDR1 and CDR2 sequences are SNHLY and FYNNEI. V lost 4 bases, J lost 4 bases, and 3 bases stayed unmatched. The CDR3 region is CASSGWDRGYEQYF. For the CDR3, the DNA is TGTGCCAGCAGTGGATGGGACAGGGGGTACGAGCAGTACTTC.

As regards this clonotype: The junction shows a germline mismatch at one end, possibly a read error. The genes are TRBV7-2 and TRBJ2-3; TRBD2 might be the D (5 bases). The CDR3 totals 17 residues. Germline V gene lookup returns CDR1 SGHTA and CDR2 FQGNSA. The CDR3 DNA reads as TGTGCCGGCAGCTCAAGAAGCGGTTATGGGCCTTGGGGAACGCAGTATTTT. Protein product: CAGSSRSGYGPWGTQYF.

Details on this clonotype: This may stem from a read error, because a much larger clone lies one nucleotide away. The V call is TRBV28, the J call TRBJ1-1; TRBD1 might be the D (5 bases). The CDR3 covers 15 residues. The ends were cut back, 1 base at V and 4 bases at J, with 13 bases in the middle. The V gene's germline CDR1 is MDHEN and CDR2 SYDVKM. CDR3 coding DNA: TGTGCCAGCAGTTTATTGGTGGGGCTCGGCACTGAAGCTTTCTTT. Residues: CASSLLVGLGTEAFF.

In its sample, this clonotype was seen many times. The rearrangement links TRBV4-1 to TRBJ2-7; no clear D gene. The V gene lost 4 bases and the J gene lost 0 bases, with 13 bases spanning the gap. This CDR3 comprises 15 residues. CDR1 and CDR2 (germline): MGHRA, YSYEKL. Here the CDR3 DNA reads TGCGCCAGCAGCCCCTATCGTACGGGCTCCTACGAGCAGTACTTC. This codes for CASSPYRTGSYEQYF.

This clonotype was recorded only once. A much larger clonotype is one base distant, so this may be a read error. V gene TRBV7-8 combines with J gene TRBJ2-7; the D call may be TRBD1 or TRBD2 (5 bases each). V was trimmed by 5 bases and J by 2 bases, leaving 16 bases between them. The CDR3 is 15 residues long. The germline CDR1 and CDR2 sequences are SGHVS and FQNEAQ. The CDR3 is CASSRSGTRTYEQYF. CDR3 DNA sequence: TGTGCCAGCAGCCGGTCCGGGACGAGGACCTACGAGCAGTACTTC.

This clonotype was counted at least ten times. V is TRBV9 and J is TRBJ1-2; D is unclear. This CDR3 is built from 16 residues. Germline V gives CDR1 SGDLS, CDR2 YYNGEE. The germline V and J ends were trimmed by 7 bases and 4 bases, with 23 bases remaining between them. The CDR3 is CASGSRYSRKTYGYTF. As DNA, the CDR3 is TGTGCCAGCGGAAGTCGGTACTCAAGAAAGACCTATGGCTACACCTTC.

This clonotype appeared many times. The CDR3 DNA reads TGTGCCAGCAGTGAATTCCAAGAGACCCAGTACTTC. Its protein product is CASSEFQETQYF. V is TRBV6-1 and J is TRBJ2-5; D is unclear. V was shortened by 2 bases and J by 1 base, with 2 bases between the two germline ends. The V gene's germline CDR1 is MNHNS and CDR2 SASEGT. CDR3 length: 12 residues.

Concerning this clonotype itself: A much larger clonotype is one base distant, so this may be a read error. The chain is built from TRBV11-3 and TRBJ2-5; 11 nucleotides agree with TRBD2. The CDR3 totals 17 residues. CDR1 SGHNT and CDR2 YENEEA come from the germline V gene. Losses at the gene ends were 0 bases for V and 8 bases for J; bases not matched to a gene: 11. DNA for the CDR3: TGTGCCAGCAGCTTAGATTCCGGGACTAGCGGAGAGGGTACCCAGTACTTC. Translated: CASSLDSGTSGEGTQYF.

This clonotype was seen ten or more times. This chain connects TRBV5-5 to TRBJ1-2; no reliable D call. Germline V gene sequence: CDR1 SGHKS, CDR2 YYEKEE (reference sequence). The CDR3 extends over 16 amino acids. The V end lost 7 bases, the J end lost 4 bases, and 23 bases lay between the germline ends. The chain's CDR3 is CASRLYVSRKTYGYTF. The CDR3 region has the DNA TGTGCCAGCCGCCTTTATGTCTCGCGAAAGACCTATGGCTACACCTTC.

This clonotype was observed at least ten times. The chain recombines TRBV7-2 with TRBJ1-2; the D is unclear. V was clipped by 5 bases and J by 4 bases, with 23 bases between them. The CDR3 sequence is 17 residues long. CDR1 is SGHTA, CDR2 FQGNSA, per germline. The CDR3 coding sequence is TGTGCCAGCAGCAGAGAGTTCAGAGACGGAAAGACCTATGGCTACACCTTC. It codes for CASSREFRDGKTYGYTF.

As to this clonotype: With a much larger clone just one base away, this may be a read error. V gene TRBV19 combines with J gene TRBJ2-1; the D is unclear. Between the trimmed V and J ends, which lost 3 bases and 9 bases, there was a span of 12 bases. The CDR3 runs 13 residues. Germline loops: CDR1 LNHDA, CDR2 SQIVND (reference sequence). Here the CDR3 reads CASSISYDGEQFF. The CDR3 nucleotides are TGTGCCAGTAGTATTTCGTATGATGGTGAGCAGTTCTTC.

In the case of this clonotype: Given a much more abundant clone one base away, this may be a read error. The CDR3 end shows no conserved phenylalanine or tryptophan, and so a read error is likely. CDR3 in amino acids: CASSFDRAYEQYL. CDR3 bases: TGTGCCAGCAGCTTTGACAGGGCCTACGAGCAGTACCTC. The rearrangement joins TRBV5-6 to TRBJ2-7, with 7 positions matching TRBD1. V dropped 2 bases and J dropped 2; count of bases not matched to a gene: 1. Germline assignment: CDR1 SGHDT and CDR2 YYEEEE. CDR3 length equals 13 residues.

Points on this clonotype: This may be a read error: a much more frequent sequence differs by one nucleotide. The gene calls are TRBV12-3 or TRBV12-4 and TRBJ1-2; no clear D. The CDR3 runs to 17 residues. The ends were cut back, 5 bases at V and 4 bases at J, with 23 bases in the middle. The CDR3 bases are TGTGCCAGCAGTCATCACATCACAGCAGGAAAGACCTATGGCTACACCTTC. Its translation: CASSHHITAGKTYGYTF.